One and the same sample provided the 30 T cell receptor beta chains below, sequenced in a study of T cell clonality in common variable immunodeficiency. Profiling relied on immunoSEQ multiplex PCR, and the TCRdb table lists in-frame clones only, not all of them. This sample has tens of thousands of clones, each found more than once. The sequencing input was peripheral blood mononuclear cells. The origin of the receptors is a person aged 18 to 70 in good health.

This clone was recorded many times. Sequencing ends 3 residues short of the CDR3 end; the germline J gene provides the rest. The V gene is TRBV14, the J gene TRBJ2-1; D may be TRBD1 (5 bases). The CDR3 runs 15 residues. V gave up 1 base and J gave up 8 bases, with 15 bases separating them. Germline V gene data show CDR1 as SGHDN and CDR2 as FVKESK. CDR3 residues: CASSQGGASIYEQFF. The DNA read from the CDR3 is TGTGCCAGCAGCCAAGGGGGCGCGTCCATTTATGAG.

This clone was seen a few times. Sequencing ends 3 residues short of the CDR3 end; the germline J gene provides the rest. The chain combines TRBV27 with TRBJ2-7; D possibly corresponds to TRBD1 (5 bases). V lost 5 bases to trimming and J lost 0 bases, with 11 bases between them. Germline V CDR1 and CDR2: MNHEY, SMNVEV (reference sequence). The CDR3 runs to 14 residues. CDR3 protein: CASSRRAVSYEQYF. Incomplete CDR3 DNA: TGTGCCAGCAGTCGCAGGGCCGTCTCCTACGAG.

This clone was picked up many times. The CDR3 end falls 3 residues outside the read, so it is completed with the germline J gene. This chain links TRBV5-1 with TRBJ2-5, with D hard to call. The CDR3 consists of 13 residues. Germline CDR1 SGHRS, CDR2 YFSETQ. Trimming took off 4 bases at V and 3 bases at J, with 10 bases between the two ends. Here the CDR3 reads CASSAGSKETQYF. The sequenced CDR3 bases are TGCGCCAGCAGCGCCGGGTCCAAAGAGACC.

This clone was found many times. The CDR3 end is not reached by the read, which stops 3 residues before it; the germline J gene fills it in. The chain uses TRBV11-2 and TRBJ2-4; D is perhaps TRBD1 (6 bases). The V and J ends lost 5 bases and 1 base respectively, with 9 bases between them. Germline V gene sequence: CDR1 SGHAT, CDR2 FQNNGV. The CDR3 is made up of 14 amino acids. The CDR3 here is CASSQGLAKNIQYF. CDR3 bases read: TGTGCCAGCAGCCAGGGGTTGGCCAAAAACATT.

There are many counts of this clone. Incomplete CDR3 DNA: TGCGCCAGCAGCCCTATCCTCCGTGTGATCAATGAG. This codes for CASSPILRVINE. The CDR3 in its entirety is CASSPILRVINEQFF. The chain joins TRBV4-1 to TRBJ2-1; D unclear. The read ends 3 residues early relative to the CDR3; the germline J gene fills the gap. With 4 bases removed from V and 6 bases from J, the gap between germline ends came to 16 bases. The CDR3 has 15 amino acids. Germline V lookup: CDR1 MGHRA, CDR2 YSYEKL.

Many counts were recorded for this clone. The read halts 3 residues ahead of the CDR3 end, with the missing end drawn from the germline J gene. The chain carries TRBV13 and TRBJ2-6; TRBD2 matches at 7 bases. CDR3 length equals 17 residues. Per germline, CDR1 PRHDT and CDR2 FYEKMQ (reference sequence). V was pared by 5 bases and J by 3 bases, with 10 bases of the junction left unmatched. This chain's CDR3 is CASSQRSGGSGANVLTF. The DNA read from the CDR3 is TGTGCCAGCAGCCAGAGGTCGGGGGGTAGTGGGGCCAACGTC.

CDR3 in amino acids: CASSPRSGANQETQYF. The CDR3 bases that were read are TGTGCCAGCAGCCCCAGAAGCGGAGCGAACCAAGAGACT. This sequence joins TRBV13 and TRBJ2-4, with a possible D match to TRBD2 (5 bases). The sequenced fragment ends 3 residues before the CDR3 boundary, so the rest is inferred from the germline J gene. The CDR3 totals 16 residues. CDR1 and CDR2 from the germline V gene are PRHDT and FYEKMQ (reference sequence).

This clone was seen at least ten times. The read terminates 3 residues before the CDR3 end, so the remaining end is supplied by the germline J gene. The chain recombines TRBV18 with TRBJ1-1; D unresolved. This CDR3 has 15 amino acids. The V and J ends lost 6 bases and 5 bases respectively, with 19 bases between them. Looked up from germline, CDR1 is KGHSH and CDR2 is LQKENI. CDR3 region: CASSPVPGVGTEAFF. The part of the CDR3 DNA that was read is TGTGCCAGCTCCCCAGTGCCCGGGGTAGGGACTGAA. Full variable domain (rest looked up from reference TRBV18 and TRBJ1-1): NAGVMQNPRHLVRRRGQEARLRCSPMKGHSHVYWYRQLPEEGLKFMVYLQKENIIDESGMPKERFSAEFPKEGPSILRIQQVVRGDSAAYFCASSPVPGVGTEAFFGQGTRLTVV.

This clone was recorded at least ten times. The CDR3 extends 3 residues past the end of the read, so its final part is completed from the germline J gene. The chain combines TRBV2 with TRBJ2-2, with 7 bases aligning to TRBD1. Trimming took 2 bases from V and 4 from J; bases not matched to a gene: 7. The CDR3 runs to 16 residues. The germline V gene encodes CDR1 SNHLY and CDR2 FYNNEI. The CDR3 sequence: CASSESRQGLTGELFF. CDR3 DNA (partial): TGTGCCAGCAGTGAATCGAGACAGGGCCTCACCGGGGAG.

This clone appeared many times. Read sequence stops 3 residues before the CDR3 end, and the germline J gene provides the missing end. V gene TRBV5-1 combines with J gene TRBJ2-1, with 15 bases aligning to TRBD2. J was trimmed by 7 bases and V by 0 bases; bases with no gene match: 2. CDR3 length equals 16 residues. Per germline, CDR1 SGHRS and CDR2 YFSETQ. The DNA read from the CDR3 is TGCGCCAGCAGCTTGGTAGGGACTAGCGGGAGGAATGAG. Protein: CASSLVGTSGRNE. The full CDR3 is CASSLVGTSGRNEQFF.

This clone was observed many times. The read gets to within 3 residues of the CDR3 end, and the germline J gene fills in the rest. V usage is TRBV30 and J usage is TRBJ1-2; possibly TRBD1 for D (6 bases). CDR1 is GTSNPN, CDR2 SVGIG, per germline (reference sequence). The CDR3 has 12 residues. CDR3 DNA (partial): TGTGCCGCCGAGCAGGGGCGGGAAGGC. The encoded protein is CAAEQGREG. The CDR3 in its entirety is CAAEQGREGYTF.

As concerns this clone: The CDR3 end falls 3 residues outside the read, so it is completed with the germline J gene. This rearrangement joins TRBV11-2 to TRBJ2-7; TRBD2 agrees at 10 bases. Germline assignment: CDR1 SGHAT and CDR2 FQNNGV. The trim removed 6 bases at V and 2 bases at J, leaving 1 base unmatched. CDR3 length equals 13 residues. The CDR3 region is CASRLAGTYEQYF. The part of the CDR3 DNA that was read is TGTGCCAGCAGACTAGCGGGGACCTACGAG.

This clone has at least ten counts. The read stops 3 residues short of the end of the CDR3; the missing end is completed from the germline J gene. V usage is TRBV5-1 and J usage is TRBJ2-7; possibly TRBD1 or TRBD2 for D (5 bases each). CDR1 is SGHRS and CDR2 is YFSETQ in the germline V gene. CDR3 size: 14 residues. The V end was cut by 4 bases, the J end by 1 base, with 12 bases between. CDR3 loop: CASSLERGSYEQYF. The DNA read from the CDR3 is TGCGCCAGCAGCCTAGAGAGGGGTTCCTACGAG.

This clone occurred many times. This chain's CDR3 is CASTPKRQATGELFF. The CDR3 DNA, read in part, is TGTGCCAGCACCCCCAAACGGCAGGCTACCGGGGAG. The chain joins TRBV5-8 to TRBJ2-2, with unresolved D. The read comes to an end 3 residues before the CDR3 does, leaving the germline J gene to fill in the end. The CDR3 is made up of 15 amino acids. Per germline, CDR1 SGHTS and CDR2 YDEGEE. Deletions cut 6 bases from V and 5 bases from J, with 17 bases between.

The table lists this clone with many counts. CDR3 DNA, as far as it was read: TGTGCCAGCTCACCATGGGCGGGAGACACCGGGGAG. Amino acids: CASSPWAGDTGE. The whole CDR3 sequence reads CASSPWAGDTGELFF. The rearrangement uses TRBV18 and TRBJ2-2; 7 nucleotides match TRBD2. The CDR3 end lies 3 residues beyond the end of the read and is filled in from the germline J gene. This CDR3 spans 15 amino acids. The V gene end was trimmed by 2 bases and the J gene end by 3 bases; junction bases not matched to a gene: 3. Germline CDR1 reads KGHSH; CDR2 reads LQKENI.

This clone showed up many times. The read stops 3 residues short of the end of the CDR3; the missing end is completed from the germline J gene. The genes are TRBV20-1 and TRBJ2-3; perhaps TRBD2 as D (5 bases). Germline V CDR1 and CDR2: DFQATT, SNEGSKA (reference sequence). Trimming removed 3 bases from V and 0 bases from J, with 10 bases in between. The CDR3 spans 14 residues. The sequenced part of the CDR3 DNA is TGCAGTGCTAGGTCGGGGTCTAGCACAGATACG. Its translation is CSARSGSSTDT. The whole CDR3 is CSARSGSSTDTQYF.

This clone showed up many times. The CDR3 goes on 3 residues after the read ends, and that part is filled in from the germline J gene. V is TRBV6-2 or TRBV6-3 and J is TRBJ1-5; possibly TRBD1 for D (5 bases). Germline V CDR1 and CDR2: MNHEY, SVGEGT. The V and J ends lost 2 bases and 3 bases respectively, with 11 bases between them. There are 15 residues in the CDR3. The CDR3 spells CASSYRRGLNQPQHF. CDR3 DNA, as far as it was read: TGTGCCAGCAGTTACCGTAGGGGACTCAATCAGCCC.

This clone was recorded many times. Read data end 3 residues before the CDR3 end; the end is taken from the germline J gene. This rearrangement joins TRBV30 to TRBJ2-2; TRBD1 matches at 7 bases. CDR1 and CDR2 from the germline V gene are GTSNPN and SVGIG (reference sequence). The CDR3 extends over 12 amino acids. Losses at the gene ends were 2 bases for V and 7 bases for J; bases not matched to a gene: 1. The sequenced CDR3 bases are TGTGCCTGGAGTCAGGGGGACGGGGAG. It is translated as CAWSQGDGE. The full CDR3 is CAWSQGDGELFF.

This clone was counted at least ten times. The CDR3 end lies 3 residues beyond the end of the read and is filled in from the germline J gene. The chain couples TRBV20-1 to TRBJ1-1; tentatively, D is TRBD1 (5 bases). The CDR3 length is 14 residues. V was pared by 6 bases and J by 6 bases, with 20 bases between. CDR1 and CDR2 (germline): DFQATT, SNEGSKA (reference sequence). The sequenced part of the CDR3 DNA is TGCAGTGCCCGACCGGCAGGGAGGGAGGCTGAA. Amino acids: CSARPAGREAE. Given in full, the CDR3 is CSARPAGREAEAFF.

In its sample, this clone was seen many times. The read halts 3 residues ahead of the CDR3 end, with the missing end drawn from the germline J gene. The chain couples TRBV18 to TRBJ2-7, with D tentatively TRBD2 (5 bases). The V gene lost 6 bases and the J gene lost 1 base, with 13 bases spanning the gap. The CDR3 spans 14 residues. The V gene's germline CDR1 is KGHSH and CDR2 LQKENI. CDR3 DNA, as far as it was read: TGTGCCAGCTCTAATTCCGAGGGTTCCTACGAG. It yields the protein CASSNSEGSYE. The full-length CDR3 reads as CASSNSEGSYEQYF.

Ten or more counts support this clone. The CDR3 goes on 3 residues after the read ends, and that part is filled in from the germline J gene. The V gene is TRBV2, the J gene TRBJ2-5, with 13 nucleotides matching TRBD2. The V and J ends lost 6 bases and 4 bases, in that order; junction bases with no gene match: 5. Germline V gene sequence: CDR1 SNHLY, CDR2 FYNNEI. The CDR3 spans 15 residues. The chain's CDR3 is CASSKLAGGRETQYF. CDR3 DNA, as far as it was read: TGTGCCAGCAGCAAACTAGCGGGAGGGCGAGAGACC.

This clone was found many times. The observed sequence ends 3 residues before the CDR3 terminus, with the missing tail filled in from the germline J gene. V gene TRBV19 combines with J gene TRBJ2-3; D is perhaps TRBD1 (6 bases). CDR3 length: 13 residues. CDR1 and CDR2 from the germline V gene are LNHDA and SQIVND (reference sequence). V dropped 5 bases and J dropped 0 bases, with 6 bases sitting between them. The covered CDR3 bases are TGTGCCAGTAGTGGGACAAGCACAGATACG. This codes for CASSGTSTDT. The whole CDR3 protein reads CASSGTSTDTQYF.

This clone was picked up many times. Coverage ceases 3 residues before the CDR3 finishes, and the germline J gene fills in the end. The V gene is TRBV3-1 (or the pseudogene TRBV3-2), the J gene TRBJ2-1, with 11 bases matching TRBD1. In germline, CDR1 is LGHDT, CDR2 YNNKEL (reference sequence). V lost 6 bases and J lost 9; bases outside the gene matches: 7. The CDR3 has 14 residues. CDR3 amino acids: CASSSGTGGIEQFF. CDR3 DNA (partial): TGTGCCAGCAGTTCCGGGACAGGGGGAATTGAG.

This clone was counted many times. The read stops 3 residues short of the end of the CDR3; the missing end is completed from the germline J gene. This chain uses TRBV23-1 with TRBJ2-7; the match to TRBD2 covers 8 bases. Being an ORF, TRBV23-1 has a function that is uncertain. The CDR3 has 16 residues. With V trimmed by 3 bases and J by 6 bases, 13 bases remained unmatched. Here the CDR3 reads CASSQPRTSRRGEQYF. The covered CDR3 bases are TGCGCCAGCAGTCAGCCCCGGACTAGCAGAAGGGGCGAG.

On this clone itself: It may be a read error: a sequence one base away is much more abundant. Read sequence stops 3 residues before the CDR3 end, and the germline J gene provides the missing end. The chain recombines TRBV19 with TRBJ2-3; 7 nucleotides agree with TRBD2. The CDR3 is 13 residues long. Germline V CDR1 and CDR2: LNHDA, SQIVND (reference sequence). The DNA read from the CDR3 is TGTGCCAGTACTGGGGAGGGGTGGCAGCCG. Translated: CASTGEGWQP. The entire CDR3 is CASTGEGWQPQYF. Full variable domain (missing parts from reference TRBV19 and TRBJ2-3): DGGITQSPKYLFRKEGQNVTLSCEQNLNHDAMYWYRQDPGQGLRLIYYSQIVNDFQKGDIAEGYSVSREKKESFPLTVTSAQKNPTAFYLCASTGEGWQPQYFGPGTRLTVL.

This clone was counted ten times or more. Read coverage stops 3 residues before the CDR3 terminus; the germline J gene supplies the remainder. The V and J genes are TRBV19 and TRBJ2-3, with 9 bases that match TRBD1. Germline loops: CDR1 LNHDA, CDR2 SQIVND (reference sequence). This CDR3 spans 15 amino acids. Trimming cost V 10 bases and J 2 bases; bases outside gene matches: 10. CDR3 amino acids: CATKRTGAYTDTQYF. The sequenced part of the CDR3 DNA is TGTGCCACTAAACGGACAGGGGCCTACACAGATACG.

This clone has ten or more counts. The CDR3 end is not reached by the read, which stops 3 residues before it; the germline J gene fills it in. The rearrangement links TRBV11-3 to TRBJ1-1, with 8 bases aligning to TRBD1. This CDR3 region has 14 residues. CDR1 is SGHNT, CDR2 YENEEA, per germline. V lost 4 bases to trimming and J lost 4 bases; unmatched junction nucleotides: 5. The CDR3 reads CASSSGQASTEAFF. The DNA read from the CDR3 is TGTGCCAGCAGCTCGGGACAGGCCTCCACTGAA.

At least ten counts were recorded for this clone. The CDR3 is cut off 3 residues early in the read; its end comes from the germline J gene. V and J are TRBV10-3 and TRBJ2-1; the D gene is possibly TRBD2 (5 bases). The CDR3 has 12 amino acids. V lost 9 bases and J 8 bases, leaving 14 bases between the germline ends. Germline assignment: CDR1 ENHRY and CDR2 SYGVKD. The CDR3 loop reads CAIGMRAHEQFF. The covered CDR3 bases are TGTGCCATTGGAATGAGGGCCCATGAG.

This clone has a count of ten or more. The read stops 3 residues short of the end of the CDR3; the missing end is completed from the germline J gene. V gene TRBV18 combines with J gene TRBJ2-3, with D possibly TRBD2 on 6 matching bases. CDR3 length: 14 residues. The V end was cut by 6 bases, the J end by 4 bases, with 14 bases between. The germline CDR1 and CDR2 sequences are KGHSH and LQKENI. The CDR3 region is CASSQGTSADTQYF. The CDR3 bases that were read are TGTGCCAGCTCTCAAGGGACTTCGGCAGATACG.

This clone has ten or more counts. A much larger clonotype is one base distant, so this may be a read error. With the read ending 3 residues before the CDR3 end, the germline J gene is used to fill in that end. This chain connects TRBV19 to TRBJ1-4, with D perhaps TRBD1 (5 bases). From germline, CDR1 is LNHDA and CDR2 SQIVND (reference sequence). The CDR3 covers 17 residues. The CDR3 reads CASSIASGDSGANVLFF. CDR3 DNA (partial): TGTGCCAGTAGTATAGCTAGCGGGGACTCTGGGGCCAACGTA.